This T cell receptor beta chain was sequenced for a study of blood T cell repertoires in COVID-19. Study-level background: COVID-19 samples from acute and convalescent phases originated in the United States, Italy and Spain.

Only in-frame clones appear in the TCRdb table, and some are missing; sequencing was by immunoSEQ multiplex PCR. Of around 200,000 clones detected, around 85% appear once; the ten largest clones hold about 20%. The ends lost 1 base at V and 8 bases at J; junction bases unmatched: 7. This CDR3 has 15 amino acids. Looked up from germline, CDR1 is SGHTA and CDR2 is FQGNSA. Material: peripheral blood. The TCR originated in a person aged 70 to 80 with COVID-19, enrolled during active disease. The J gene is TRBJ1-2, the V gene TRBV7-2; TRBD1 matches 10 bases. For the CDR3, the DNA is TGTGCCAGCAGCTTAGGTGGGACAGGGGCGTCAGGCTACACCTTC. Residues: CASSLGGTGASGYTF.